Here is one T cell receptor beta chain with its context. This record comes from a study of CD8 T cells in Susac syndrome. V was shortened by 0 bases and J by 9 bases, with 17 bases between the two germline ends. CDR3 length equals 15 residues. Germline lookup yields CDR1 SQVTM and CDR2 ANQGSEA. Random-hexamer reverse transcription was applied to about 0.45 to 1 ug RNA. TCRdb re-called the immunoSEQ multiplex PCR reads with MiXCR, one entry per CDR3 protein. The table has 250,000 to 300,000 distinct CDR3 sequences, approximately 85% seen once. The material sequenced was CD8+ T cells from PBMCs. The genes are TRBV29-1 and TRBJ1-4; weak D call: TRBD1 (6 bases). This receptor was obtained from a human donor with multiple sclerosis. CDR3 sequence: CSVEDPRGNSKKLFF. The DNA for the CDR3 is TGCAGCGTTGAAGATCCCAGGGGAAATTCCAAAAAACTGTTTTTT.